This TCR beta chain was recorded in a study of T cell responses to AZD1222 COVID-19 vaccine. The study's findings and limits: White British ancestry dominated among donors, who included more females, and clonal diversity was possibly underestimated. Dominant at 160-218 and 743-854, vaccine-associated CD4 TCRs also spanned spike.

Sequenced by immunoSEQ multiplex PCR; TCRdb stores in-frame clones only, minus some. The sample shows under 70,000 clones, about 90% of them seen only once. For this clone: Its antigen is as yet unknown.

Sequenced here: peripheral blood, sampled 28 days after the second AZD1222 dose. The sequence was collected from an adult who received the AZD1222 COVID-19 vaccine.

In nucleotides, the CDR3 is TGTGCCAGCAGCCAAGATTCGAGCTCTGGGGCCAACGTCCTGACTTTC. Amino acid sequence: CASSQDSSSGANVLTF. The rearrangement uses TRBV4-2 and TRBJ2-6; D not certain. The germline gives CDR1 LGHNA, CDR2 YNFKEQ. V was pared by 0 bases and J by 0 bases, with 6 bases between. CDR3 size: 16 residues.